The 27 T cell receptor beta chains presented below share a single source sample, sequenced in a study of regulatory T cells in long-lasting Graves disease. Time point meaning: persistent/refractory GD, antithyroid drugs over 5 years with positive TRAb. From RNA extracted from PBMCs, the TCR library was made. Both iRepertoire HTBI primers and Arm-PCR of CDR3 regions were used to build the TCR beta libraries. MiXCR, applied by TCRdb to the multiplex PCR reads, yields one record per CDR3 protein. This table has over 650,000 distinct CDR3 sequences, 30% appearing once. Source: peripheral blood mononuclear cells (PBMCs), taken when the disease was refractory, from a patient treated with antithyroid drugs. These receptors originate from a female donor with Graves disease.

The chain couples TRBV6-2 or TRBV6-3 to TRBJ2-1, with D possibly being TRBD2 (5 bases). Germline values: CDR1 MNHEY, CDR2 SVGEGT. The V end lost 0 bases, the J end lost 2 bases, and 8 bases lay between the germline ends. The CDR3 is made up of 15 amino acids. The chain's CDR3 is CASSYSPAAYNEQFF. In nucleotides, the CDR3 is TGTGCCAGCAGTTACTCCCCAGCGGCCTACAATGAGCAGTTCTTC.

This clonotype was seen only a few times. This chain uses TRBV6-2 or TRBV6-3 with TRBJ2-7, with no clear D. Germline CDR1 reads MNHEY; CDR2 reads SVGEGT. The CDR3 contains 12 residues. The CDR3 nucleotides are TGTGGAAGTACAGCGACAACCTACGAGCAGTACTTC. This sequence encodes CGSTATTYEQYF.

There are many counts of this clonotype. This chain joins TRBV12-3 or TRBV12-4 and TRBJ2-5, with D uncertain. The CDR3 contains 12 residues. Trimming pared 6 bases from V and 5 bases from J, leaving 10 bases between. CDR3 DNA: TGTGCCAGCAGACGAAATCAGGAGACCCAGTACTTC. It translates to CASRRNQETQYF.

The genes are TRBV7-9 and TRBJ2-3; TRBD2 aligns across 9 bases. Per the germline V gene, CDR1 is SEHNR and CDR2 is FQNEAQ (reference sequence). V dropped 2 bases and J dropped 3; count of bases not matched to a gene: 15. The length of the CDR3 is 19 residues. CDR3 bases: TGTGCCAGCAGCTTATACTCTCAGCGGGAGGACGGAATAACAGATACGCAGTATTTT. It encodes CASSLYSQREDGITDTQYF.

This clonotype was seen more than once but under ten times. This chain's CDR3 is CASSLLAGETIDYGYTF. The CDR3, as DNA: TGTGCCAGCAGTTTATTGGCAGGGGAAACAATAGACTATGGCTACACCTTC. The V gene is TRBV27, the J gene TRBJ1-2; TRBD1 might be the D (6 bases). Trimming left V 1 base short and J 3 bases short, with 18 bases between. The CDR3 totals 17 residues. Germline CDR1 and CDR2: MNHEY and SMNVEV (reference sequence).

This clonotype came up a few times. The chain recombines TRBV19 with TRBJ1-5, with a weak D call TRBD1 (5 bases). The CDR3 is made up of 15 amino acids. The V gene lost 3 bases and the J gene lost 7 bases, with 16 bases spanning the gap. Germline V CDR1 and CDR2: LNHDA, SQIVND (reference sequence). The CDR3 loop is CASSMGVTWGQPQHF. Written as DNA, the CDR3 is TGTGCCAGTAGTATGGGGGTGACATGGGGACAGCCCCAGCATTTT.

This clonotype was counted only a few times. The likely explanation is a read error, given a far larger clone one base away. This sequence joins TRBV27 and TRBJ2-2; 8 bases match TRBD2. The junction had 1 base not matched to a gene; V was cut back by 6 bases and J by 1 base. Germline V gives CDR1 MNHEY, CDR2 SMNVEV (reference sequence). The CDR3 is made up of 14 amino acids. CDR3 residues: CASRTSVNTGELFF. DNA of the CDR3: TGTGCCAGCAGGACTAGCGTGAACACCGGGGAGCTGTTTTTT.

This clonotype was detected only a few times. This rearrangement joins TRBV30 to TRBJ1-1; D is ambiguous. Germline-derived CDR1 and CDR2 are GTSNPN and SVGIG (reference sequence). The CDR3 runs to 13 residues. The V and J ends lost 4 bases and 1 base respectively, with 10 bases between them. Here the CDR3 reads CAWKDTANTEAFF. DNA of the CDR3: TGTGCCTGGAAAGATACAGCGAACACTGAAGCTTTCTTT. The whole variable domain, remainder taken from reference TRBV30 and TRBJ1-1, is SQTIHQWPATLVQPVGSPLSLECTVEGTSNPNLYWYRQAAGRGLQLLFYSVGIGQISSEVPQNLSASRPQDRQFILSSKKLLLSDSGFYLCAWKDTANTEAFFGQGTRLTVV.

The chain recombines TRBV12-5 with TRBJ2-7, with TRBD2 matching over 15 bases. The CDR3 contains 18 residues. J was trimmed by 1 base and V by 6 bases; bases with no gene match: 10. Germline assignment: CDR1 LGHNT and CDR2 FRNRAP. Here the CDR3 reads CASGPAGLAGGTSYEQYF. The CDR3 DNA reads as TGTGCTAGTGGCCCCGCGGGACTAGCGGGAGGAACATCCTACGAGCAGTACTTC.

The chain couples TRBV7-9 to TRBJ1-3; 7 nucleotides match TRBD1. The length of the CDR3 is 15 residues. Trimming removed 5 bases from V and 0 bases from J; junction bases left unmatched: 4. CDR1 and CDR2 from the germline V gene are SEHNR and FQNEAQ (reference sequence). The CDR3 sequence: CASSRQGTSGNTIYF. Here the CDR3 DNA reads TGTGCCAGCAGCCGACAGGGTACCTCTGGAAACACCATATATTTT.

This clonotype was observed a handful of times. The J gene is TRBJ2-7, the V gene TRBV6-1; D remains unclear. This CDR3 contains 12 residues. Trimming stripped 4 bases from V and 2 bases from J, with 6 bases between. Per germline, CDR1 MNHNS and CDR2 SASEGT. The CDR3: CASSVTTYEQYF. CDR3 bases: TGTGCCAGCAGTGTGACCACCTACGAGCAGTACTTC.

This clonotype was seen many times. The rearrangement links TRBV11-2 to TRBJ2-5; the D is unclear. CDR3 length: 14 residues. Germline V gives CDR1 SGHAT, CDR2 FQNNGV. V lost 1 base to trimming and J lost 1 base, with 7 bases between them. This CDR3 is CASSLVAVQETQYF. The CDR3 DNA sequence: TGTGCCAGCAGCTTAGTCGCGGTCCAAGAGACCCAGTACTTC.

Many counts were recorded for this clonotype. The chain recombines TRBV2 with TRBJ2-5, with D unresolved. CDR3 length equals 15 residues. V gave up 4 bases and J gave up 3 bases, with 15 bases separating them. Germline-derived CDR1 and CDR2 are SNHLY and FYNNEI. CDR3 sequence (DNA): TGTGCCAGCAGTGTAGGACCCATTCGGGAAGAGACCCAGTACTTC. Translated: CASSVGPIREETQYF. The full variable domain, in which reference TRBV2 and TRBJ2-5 provide the parts outside the CDR3, is EPEVTQTPSHQVTQMGQEVILRCVPISNHLYFYWYRQILGQKVEFLVSFYNNEISEKSEIFDDQFSVERPDGSNFTLKIRSTKLEDSAMYFCASSVGPIREETQYFGPGTRLLVL.

The CDR3 DNA is TGTGCCTGGGGTGGGACCAGAGACGAGCAGTACTTC. Protein sequence: CAWGGTRDEQYF. The J gene is TRBJ2-7, the V gene TRBV30; the D call may be TRBD1 or TRBD2 (5 bases each). The CDR3 is 12 residues long. Trimming left V 5 bases short and J 5 bases short, with 13 bases between. Germline-derived CDR1 and CDR2 are GTSNPN and SVGIG (reference sequence).

V is TRBV5-6 and J is TRBJ1-2; D not certain. V was pared by 2 bases and J by 4 bases, with 15 bases between. The CDR3 consists of 15 residues. Germline CDR1 reads SGHDT; CDR2 reads YYEEEE. CDR3 DNA sequence: TGTGCCAGCAGCTTTTCGTCAGGTCCCTTCTATGGCTACACCTTC. Its protein product is CASSFSSGPFYGYTF.

V is TRBV5-5 and J is TRBJ1-1; D is uncertain. The CDR3 sequence is 14 residues long. CDR1 and CDR2 (germline): SGHKS, YYEKEE (reference sequence). V dropped 2 bases and J dropped 5 bases, with 13 bases sitting between them. This chain's CDR3 is CASSLSPVGTEAFF. In nucleotides, the CDR3 is TGTGCCAGCAGCTTATCCCCCGTCGGGACTGAAGCTTTCTTT.

The J gene is TRBJ1-2, the V gene TRBV29-1; 7 positions agree with TRBD1. V shed 6 bases and J 4 bases; nucleotides not matched to a gene: 5. The germline gives CDR1 SQVTM, CDR2 ANQGSEA. This CDR3 comprises 12 residues. Written as DNA, the CDR3 is TGCAGCGTCCTGACAGGGAGCTATGGCTACACCTTC. Translated: CSVLTGSYGYTF.

CDR3 nucleotides: TGTGCCAGCAGTCCAATCGGACTAGCGTCGGAGACCCAGTACTTC. As protein: CASSPIGLASETQYF. The V and J genes are TRBV27 and TRBJ2-5, with 9 bases fitting TRBD2. From germline, CDR1 is MNHEY and CDR2 SMNVEV (reference sequence). V trimming: 5 bases; J trimming: 5 bases; junction bases outside the gene matches: 9. The CDR3 has 15 amino acids.

J is TRBJ2-7 and V is TRBV5-1, with D unresolved. Germline V gives CDR1 SGHRS, CDR2 YFSETQ. The CDR3 covers 15 residues. V lost 0 bases to trimming and J lost 0 bases, with 10 bases between them. CDR3 loop: CASSLALGTSYEQYF. CDR3 nucleotides: TGCGCCAGCAGCTTGGCCTTAGGCACCTCCTACGAGCAGTACTTC.

A few counts support this clonotype. The gene calls are TRBV28 and TRBJ1-5; D may be TRBD1 (6 bases). Trimming cost V 3 bases and J 4 bases, with 16 bases left between them. CDR3 size: 16 residues. Germline CDR1 reads MDHEN; CDR2 reads SYDVKM. The CDR3, as DNA: TGTGCCAGCAGTTTTGGGCTACAGGGAAATAATCAGCCCCAGCATTTT. As protein: CASSFGLQGNNQPQHF.

There are many counts of this clonotype. This chain uses TRBV6-2 or TRBV6-3 with TRBJ1-2; D uncertain. CDR3 length: 14 amino acids. Looked up from germline, CDR1 is MNHEY and CDR2 is SVGEGT. V was shortened by 5 bases and J by 7 bases, with 17 bases between the two germline ends. In DNA form, the CDR3 reads TGTGCCAGCAGTGAGATGACTACTCCCCTTGGCTACACCTTC. Its translation is CASSEMTTPLGYTF.

This clonotype was found many times. The CDR3 DNA reads as TGTGCCATCAGTGACACGGACGGGAACACTGAAGCTTTCTTT. Translating gives CAISDTDGNTEAFF. The V and J genes are TRBV10-3 and TRBJ1-1, with unresolved D. CDR3 length equals 14 residues. V was shortened by 3 bases and J by 1 base, with 9 bases between the two germline ends. Germline V gene lookup returns CDR1 ENHRY and CDR2 SYGVKD.

This clonotype occurred many times. CDR3 region: CASSESRRDGGYTF. CDR3 DNA sequence: TGTGCCAGCAGTGAATCACGGCGGGATGGTGGCTACACCTTC. The chain employs TRBV6-1 and TRBJ1-2, with unresolved D. The V end was cut by 2 bases, the J end by 7 bases, with 14 bases between. The CDR3 covers 14 residues. Germline CDR1 MNHNS, CDR2 SASEGT.

The chain uses TRBV11-2 and TRBJ2-5, with D perhaps TRBD1 or TRBD2 (5 bases each). CDR1 and CDR2 from the germline V gene are SGHAT and FQNNGV. The CDR3 consists of 14 residues. V lost 1 base to trimming and J lost 10 bases, with 16 bases between them. CDR3 coding DNA: TGTGCCAGCAGCTTAGGGGTTGGGGGTTGGGTCCAGTACTTC. Residues: CASSLGVGGWVQYF.

The chain couples TRBV6-1 to TRBJ2-4; D not certain. The CDR3 covers 14 residues. V was shortened by 6 bases and J by 0 bases, with 9 bases between the two germline ends. The germline CDR1 and CDR2 sequences are MNHNS and SASEGT. The DNA for the CDR3 is TGTGCCAGCAGGCCGGGCCTAGCCAAAAACATTCAGTACTTC. It yields the protein CASRPGLAKNIQYF.

A note on this clonotype: This CDR3 fails to terminate in the conserved phenylalanine or tryptophan, so it likely reflects a read error. The chain carries TRBV12-3 or TRBV12-4 and TRBJ1-1; D gene uncertain. Trimming took 1 base from V and 4 from J, leaving 13 bases between them. The CDR3 length is 15 residues. The CDR3 DNA reads TGTGCCAGCAGTTTAGATCCGGGCATGGTCACTGAAGCTTTCCTT. Translating gives CASSLDPGMVTEAFL.

Only one count was recorded for this clonotype. The V call is TRBV6-1, the J call TRBJ2-7; D unresolved. Germline V gives CDR1 MNHNS, CDR2 SASEGT. V lost 8 bases, J lost 0 bases, and 8 bases lay in between. CDR3 size: 12 residues. In nucleotides, the CDR3 is TGTGCCAGCGGATCCTACTCCTACGAGCAGTACTTC. This encodes CASGSYSYEQYF.